This T cell receptor (beta chain) is drawn from a study of CD8 T cells in Susac syndrome. V gave up 5 bases and J gave up 1 base; unmatched junction bases: 2. Germline values: CDR1 MGHDK, CDR2 SYGVNS. The CDR3 sequence is 15 residues long. The RNA, about 0.45 to 1 ug, was put through reverse transcription using random hexamers. Multiplex immunoSEQ PCR targeted 54 Vbeta and 13 Jbeta TCR beta segments. TCRdb processed the immunoSEQ multiplex PCR reads anew with MiXCR; each CDR3 protein has one entry. This table holds 100,000 to 150,000 distinct CDR3 sequences, around 95% found once. Controls were age- and sex-matched healthy donors. Through negative isolation, CD4+ and CD8+ T cells were obtained, while TEMRA cells were enriched using FACS.

The sequencing input was CD4+ T cells from PBMCs. The chain has TRBV25-1 and TRBJ2-5; 12 positions agree with TRBD2. This sequence originates from a human donor in good health. As DNA, the CDR3 is TGTGCCAGCAGTCCGGGACTAGCGGGCCAAGAGACCCAGTACTTC. Amino acid sequence: CASSPGLAGQETQYF.